One T cell receptor beta chain is described in this entry. Its antigen is not known. Breast cancer patients provided tissue from their axillary draining lymph nodes. V shed 10 bases, J shed 4 bases, and the junction held 11 bases outside the gene matches. Germline CDR1 MNHEY, CDR2 SVGEGT. The length of the CDR3 is 15 residues. TCRdb called the multiplex PCR reads again in MiXCR, with one record for every CDR3 protein. This table holds some 120,000 distinct CDR3 sequences, 20% to 25% found once. The data stem from a study of breast tumors, draining lymph nodes, adjacent tissues. Study-wide results and limits: Most tumor T cells seemingly derive from lymph node, then expand in tumor. Tumors had less TCR diversity than lymph nodes, more than nontumor tissue. Tumor and nontumor repertoires were significantly more similar in luminal-like than in basal-like breast cancer.

The chain has TRBV6-2 or TRBV6-3 and TRBJ2-1; 9 bases are a match to TRBD2. The origin of this receptor is a female donor with breast cancer. Some clones in this sample may be carry-over from other donors' samples. Sequenced: axillary lymph node tissue. Here the CDR3 DNA reads TGTGCCACGGGGGCGCTAGCGGGAATTTACAATGAGCAGTTCTTC. As protein: CATGALAGIYNEQFF.